This T cell receptor beta chain was recovered during a study of cytomegalovirus exposure and HLA in healthy donors (dated by TCRdb to the late 2010s). At the level of the whole study: According to an earlier analysis of several hundred of the donors, roughly 180 million T cells yielded roughly 110 million unique TCR beta sequences and 250 to 350 Gb of sequence data. All discovery cohort repertoires had been generated on a single sequencing platform. To decide whether each TCR beta V gene segment behaved as functional or pseudogenic, an earlier analysis of some 580 of the donors relied on high-throughput TCR beta sequencing. Rather than drawing on any new phenotypic data, the later analysis identified candidate immune exposures from TCR beta sequences and the way those sequences occurred across donors. The number of donors typed differed by locus, with roughly 620-630 for A, B, C, DRB1 and DQB1, roughly 520 for DQA1, over 600 for DPA1, and 400 to 490 for DPB1. Among the roughly 400 genotyped donors, approximately 77% belonged to the genetic ancestry cluster associated with self-reported Caucasian donors. Donor age, sex, ethnicity and CMV serostatus were compiled alongside the repertoire data. The study was designed to test whether signatures of past pathogen exposure could be identified by cataloging public T cell receptors. Class I and class II HLA loci were covered by the typing at four-digit resolution. Among 350 to 400 genotyped donors of the cohort, an average of around 240,000 unique TCR beta nucleotide sequences were sequenced per donor, around 20% of them non-productive. An early release that covered fewer than 750 HLA-typed donors contained around 330 gigabases of sequencing data and some 87 million unique TCR sequences. A separate validation cohort of 100 to 150 different subjects was used in addition to the roughly 720-subject first cohort. The study used immunosequencing to profile the T cell repertoires of approximately 650 subjects and linked those repertoires to cytomegalovirus serostatus. High-throughput TCR immunosequencing, statistical association of individual TCRs with disease status, and machine learning were combined to predict cytomegalovirus infection status. Because of strong linkage in the cohort, four or five DR-DQ haplotypes were treated as single units for association and clustering. A later analysis re-examined previously published TCR beta repertoires from about 670 donors and added high-resolution HLA genotyping to investigate patterns of TCR occurrence. A later genetic analysis took genome-wide SNP genotypes for about 65% of the 666 donors and used that subset as a discovery cohort. Overall study results and their limits: According to a later analysis, parvovirus B19, influenza, CMV and Epstein-Barr virus appeared linked to several top co-occurrence clusters. Immune exposure information for the cohort was limited to CMV serostatus. Because counts were too low, roughly 17 rarely observed V segments, including chromosome 9 orphons, were left out of the earlier analysis of roughly 600 of the donors. The presence/absence analyses assumed that sequencing depth was roughly uniform across donors, and that assumption may not be true. A further reported finding was that TCR beta sequences accurately predicted the HLA-A and HLA-B alleles for most subjects in the first cohort. Linkage disequilibrium might explain the correlated functional status among segregating V segments, but an unknown experimental factor could not be ruled out. A later analysis found that HLA-associated TCR beta chains were more clonally expanded and had lower generation probabilities than equally common non-associated chains. In a later analysis, the rate of TCR association differed among HLA loci, with DRB1 alleles having the most associated TCRs and HLA-C alleles having the fewest. A later analysis found that most CMV-associated TCR beta chains appeared HLA-restricted, with HLA associations seemingly driven largely by CMV exposure. In an earlier analysis of 587 of the donors, most TCR beta V segments were observed in productive rearrangements about 87% or about 30% of the time, broadly matching IMGT annotations. In both the original and validation cohorts, the classifier was reported to diagnose cytomegalovirus status with high specificity and sensitivity. Because some donors lacked HLA typing at each locus, the association tests relied only on the typed subset. This cohort had only TCR beta chains sequenced, and the lack of alpha or paired-chain data limited which features could be detected. According to the authors, the approach could potentially be generalized to other disease states and immunological phenotypes. In a later genetic analysis, fewer N-insertions in productive TCRs were reported among donors in an Asian-associated ancestry cluster than the roughly 640-donor mean. In a later genetic analysis, a missense DCLRE1C variant was associated with V-gene and J-gene trimming of TCR beta chains, and the association was replicated in an independent cohort. In vitro tests confirmed that a few of the cytomegalovirus-associated TCR beta chains recognize cytomegalovirus antigens. In a later analysis, 15,000 to 20,000 TCR beta sequences were associated with specific HLA alleles at a false discovery rate of 0.05. A group of highly shared sequence variants was considered likely to be a technical artifact of the sequencing pipeline. Some IMGT-functional V segments, including TRBV6-2 and TRBV6-3, could not be distinguished by the 87-base-pair reads and were therefore excluded. When HLA alleles, especially DR and DQ, strongly co-occurred, TCR associations were difficult to assign to individual alleles. A total of 150 or so TCR beta chains were listed by the study as associated with cytomegalovirus. Most TCR sequences were seen in very few donors, while some public TCRs were found in many individuals.

The receptor library was made with the immunoSEQ multiplex PCR assay. A mixture of 60 forward primers for TCR Vbeta segments and 13 reverse primers for TCR Jbeta segments was used in the multiplex PCR. The CDR3 region of rearranged TCR beta genes was amplified from genomic DNA by a multiplex PCR assay. The amplified TCR beta libraries were sequenced on the Illumina HiSeq System as 87-base-pair reads. The paper's processing steps were these. A later analysis counted tens of millions of unique TCR beta chains across the 550 to 750 repertoires, and around 9.9 million of these chains were shared by at least two donors. Raw reads were error-corrected and collapsed into unique sequences by a nearest-neighbor algorithm in which closely related sequences were merged to remove PCR and sequencing errors. V, D and J gene segments were assigned by aligning CDR3 sequences to IMGT reference sequences. For a sequence to be retained, a match of at least six nucleotides was required to both a V gene segment and a J gene segment. Rearrangements were classified as productive when the CDR3 lacked stop codons and remained in frame with V and J, and all other rearrangements were classified as non-productive. Following IMGT convention, CDR3 was defined as the stretch from the second conserved V-encoded cysteine to the conserved J-encoded phenylalanine. In an earlier analysis of roughly 610 of the donors, sequences lacking an unambiguous match to a single V gene segment were excluded. In an earlier analysis of more than 500 of the donors, a V segment was called functional when productive rearrangements were above 56.7%, and segregating when the standard deviation between donors exceeded 5%. A statistical classification framework was built to diagnose cytomegalovirus status from the catalog of TCR beta chain sequences. A later analysis assigned V and J genes by comparing TCR nucleotide sequences with IMGT/GENE-DB human TR gene sequences. In a later analysis, CDR3 sequences and most-parsimonious VDJ recombination scenarios were assigned using the TCRdist pipeline. A later analysis defined each TCR beta chain by its CDR3 amino acid sequence plus V-gene family, and excluded reads lacking a unique V-gene family. To address suspected cross-contamination and a sequencing artifact, a later analysis removed 450 to 700 highly shared, low-generation-probability nucleotide sequences. In a later analysis, a clonal expansion index was calculated for each public chain from normalized within-repertoire ranks of inferred template counts. Generation probabilities in a later analysis came from a VDJ recombination model fitted to out-of-frame rearrangements, and those results were checked against IGoR. Hypergeometric tests were used in a later analysis to score TCR-TCR, TCR-HLA and TCR-CMV co-occurrence, with a repertoire-size bias correction applied to the TCR pairs. A later analysis estimated false discovery rates by permuting HLA or CMV assignments 20 times. In a later analysis, co-occurring TCRs were grouped with DBSCAN, and TCRdist sequence similarity was added when clustering was performed within HLA-allele-positive subsets. For co-occurrence clustering, repertoires with fewer than 30,000 or more than 120,000 public chains were excluded, along with several repertoires with anomalous nucleotide sharing. Imported from immuneACCESS, the table was reduced by TCRdb to in-frame sequences with V and J called. These copies leave out some clones; in studies compared against another copy, an unresolved V gene accounts for under half, and the cause of the remainder is not known. That table supplies the V and J calls and clone size; D and trimming were determined from the DNA. The table for this sample lists about 130,000 clones; approximately 80% of them were counted only once. In total, the top ten clones hold more than 10% of the sample.

This clone was observed a few times. No antigen is known for it. The input lacks base qualities; no much larger clone sits a single base away. The cohort was made up of under 800 healthy bone marrow donors. At the time of sampling, all cohort members were nominally healthy, though unrecorded immune exposures were likely present. The donor was CMV seropositive and belonged to the group of 270 or so seropositive cohort members. Every donor gave a peripheral blood sample, and the peripheral blood mononuclear cells from that sample were used for TCR beta sequencing. Genomic DNA was extracted from the blood cell samples with the Qiagen DNeasy Blood Extraction Kit. From its cysteine to its phenylalanine, the CDR3 spans 14 amino acids. The only DNA kept is the CDR3, 42 bases in frame from the first base. CDR1 and CDR2 (SGHRS, YFSETQ) derive from the germline V gene. Trimming accounts for 5 bases at V and 9 bases at J, while the number of junction bases matched to no gene is 11.

The source of this sequence is a woman aged 40 to 49 in good health and CMV-seropositive. The V and J genes are TRBV5-1 and TRBJ2-1, with 7 bases aligning to TRBD1. The specimen sequenced was PBMCs. Read as DNA, the sequence is TGCGCCAGCAGAACAGGGGAGAATTTGGGTGAGCAGTTCTTC. It codes for CASRTGENLGEQFF.